These T cell receptor beta chains were read from a single sample in a study of shared clonotypes between healthy human individuals. The method was immunoSEQ multiplex PCR; TCRdb's version includes in-frame clones alone and lacks a portion of them. This table has 2 million or so clones, 95% appearing once. Sequenced material: naive CD4+ T cells sorted from blood. The receptors were sampled from a man younger than 30 in good health. Both conserved end residues are part of each CDR3. The D gene is left open where the match is weak. The size field is filled for only some rows; it gives once, few, many or a size class.

J | size | V | D | DNA | CDR3
TRBJ2-2 | . | TRBV27 | TRBD1 | TGTGCCAGCAGTTTCGACCGGGACAGGGCCGGGGAGCTGTTTTTT | CASSFDRDRAGELFF
TRBJ2-2 | . | TRBV12-5 | TRBD1 | TGTGCTAGTGGAAAGGGGACAGCGAACACCGGGGAGCTGTTTTTT | CASGKGTANTGELFF
TRBJ2-3 | . | TRBV6-6 | . | TGTGCCAGCAGTAGCGGACAGAGCACAGATACGCAGTATTTT | CASSSGQSTDTQYF
TRBJ2-2 | . | TRBV9 | . | TGTGCCAGCACGAGACTTAGCACCGGGGAGCTGTTTTTT | CASTRLSTGELFF
TRBJ1-4 | . | TRBV7-9 | . | TGTGCCAGCCAGGGAGTCCAGGGTGAAAAACTGTTTTTT | CASQGVQGEKLFF
TRBJ2-2 | . | TRBV5-1 | . | TGCGCCACCGAACCGAGGCCCACGAACACCGGGGAGCTGTTTTTT | CATEPRPTNTGELFF
TRBJ1-2 | . | TRBV5-1 | . | TGCGCCAGCAGCTTGGGAGGAGGGGACTATGGCTACACCTTC | CASSLGGGDYGYTF
TRBJ2-5 | . | TRBV7-9 | . | TGTGCCAGCAGCTTAGATGCAGAGGGGCGAGAGACCCAGTACTTC | CASSLDAEGRETQYF
TRBJ2-7 | once | TRBV18 | TRBD2 | TGTGCCAGCTCACCCACTACTAGCGCAATTTCCTACGAGCAGTACTTC | CASSPTTSAISYEQYF
TRBJ1-2 | . | TRBV28 | TRBD1 | TGTGCCAGCACGAGGGGGCCAGCTAACTATGGCTACACCTTC | CASTRGPANYGYTF
TRBJ2-5 | . | TRBV6-4 | . | TGTGCCAGCAGTGGGAGGGACAGACAAGAGACCCAGTACTTC | CASSGRDRQETQYF
TRBJ2-7 | . | TRBV6-5 | TRBD2 | TGTGCCAGCAGCCCAACTAGCGGGGGGGCATACGAGCAGTACTTC | CASSPTSGGAYEQYF
TRBJ2-7 | . | TRBV28 | TRBD2 | TGTGCCAGCACCTCCGGGAGGCAAAGGTGGGAGCAGTACTTC | CASTSGRQRWEQYF
TRBJ2-7 | . | TRBV5-4 | . | TGTGCCAGCAGCTTGTGGGACGGGAGTTACGAGCAGTACTTC | CASSLWDGSYEQYF
TRBJ1-1 | . | TRBV7-2 | . | TGTGCCAGCAGCTTAGTTAACGATGGTATTGAAGCTTTCTTT | CASSLVNDGIEAFF
TRBJ2-1 | . | TRBV11-3 | TRBD2 | TGTGCCAGCAGCCCAAGAGTAGGACTAGCGGAATACAATGAGCAGTTCTTC | CASSPRVGLAEYNEQFF
TRBJ1-4 | . | TRBV6-5 | . | TGTGCCAGCGGCCCAGGGAGAGCTTATGAAAAACTGTTTTTT | CASGPGRAYEKLFF
TRBJ1-1 | . | TRBV5-1 | . | TGCGCCAGCAGCTCGCAGCTAATACCGAACACTGAAGCTTTCTTT | CASSSQLIPNTEAFF
TRBJ1-3 | . | TRBV13 | . | TGTGCCAGCAGCTTATATGGGGGTCGCCCTGGAAACACCATATATTTT | CASSLYGGRPGNTIYF
TRBJ2-3 | . | TRBV5-1 | . | TGCGCCAGCAGCTTGCAGGGATGGGACACAGATACGCAGTATTTT | CASSLQGWDTDTQYF
TRBJ2-2 | once | TRBV5-1 | TRBD2 | TGCGCCAGCAGAAGAATAGCGGGGGGCCCCGAGCTGTTTTTT | CASRRIAGGPELFF
TRBJ2-3 | . | TRBV4-1 | TRBD2 | TGCGCCAGCAGCCAAGACAAACCGGGGACTAGCGGAGGCACAGATACGCAGTATTTT | CASSQDKPGTSGGTDTQYF
TRBJ2-4 | . | TRBV6-6 | . | TGTGCCAGCAGTTACTCGAGGACACCGAGCGGCATTCAGTACTTC | CASSYSRTPSGIQYF
TRBJ2-3 | . | TRBV28 | . | TGTGCCAGCAGTTTGTCGGGGAGAACAGATACGCAGTATTTT | CASSLSGRTDTQYF
TRBJ2-5 | . | TRBV30 | . | TGTGCCTGGAGTGTACTAGGGGGAGCGCCGAGGGAGACCCAGTACTTC | CAWSVLGGAPRETQYF
TRBJ2-3 | . | TRBV10-3 | . | TGTGCCATCAGAGGACAGGAGGGCGCAGATACGCAGTATTTT | CAIRGQEGADTQYF